This passage covers 6 T cell receptor beta chains from one sample sequenced in a study of T cell repertoires in cytomegalovirus infection. MiXCR, applied by TCRdb to the reads, yields one record per CDR3 protein. Here the sample spans 600,000 to 800,000 distinct CDR3 sequences, 20% to 25% being singletons. Specimen: CD8+ T cells from PBMCs. The receptors stem from a human donor in good health (CMV status not recorded). Some clones in this sample may be carry-over from other donors' samples.

The V and J genes are TRBV20-1 and TRBJ1-5, with TRBD1 matching over 10 bases. V lost 6 bases and J lost 2; bases outside the gene matches: 4. CDR3 size: 14 residues. Germline V lookup: CDR1 DFQATT, CDR2 SNEGSKA (reference sequence). The CDR3 spells CSALGTGGNQPQHF. The CDR3 coding sequence is TGCAGTGCCCTAGGGACAGGGGGCAATCAGCCCCAGCATTTT.

The CDR3 loop is CSVDGGGTDTQYF. The CDR3, as DNA: TGCAGCGTTGACGGGGGGGGCACAGATACGCAGTATTTT. V and J are TRBV29-1 and TRBJ2-3, with 8 bases identical to TRBD2. V lost 3 bases to trimming and J lost 1 base; unmatched junction nucleotides: 0. Germline V CDR1 and CDR2: SQVTM, ANQGSEA. The CDR3 loop spans 13 amino acids.

This clonotype has ten or more counts. The chain couples TRBV7-9 to TRBJ2-1; no clear D gene. Between the trimmed V and J ends, which lost 0 bases and 1 base, there was a span of 13 bases. CDR1 and CDR2 from the germline V gene are SEHNR and FQNEAQ (reference sequence). The CDR3 loop spans 17 amino acids. The CDR3 sequence: CASSLAPPAASYNEQFF. The CDR3 DNA is TGTGCCAGCAGCTTAGCCCCACCCGCAGCTTCCTACAATGAGCAGTTCTTC.

V is TRBV7-6 and J is TRBJ2-2, with D perhaps TRBD2 (6 bases). The V gene's germline CDR1 is SGHVS and CDR2 FNYEAQ. The CDR3 has 15 amino acids. V lost 8 bases, J lost 4 bases, and 17 bases lay in between. DNA for the CDR3: TGTGCCAGCTCCGGGAGAGACGACGGCACCGGGGAGCTGTTTTTT. It codes for CASSGRDDGTGELFF.

The chain recombines TRBV4-2 with TRBJ1-2; D perhaps matches TRBD1 (6 bases). V was clipped by 4 bases and J by 5 bases, with 14 bases between them. This CDR3 contains 14 residues. Germline V lookup: CDR1 LGHNA, CDR2 YNFKEQ. The CDR3 loop is CASSRGGDGYGYTF. The CDR3 DNA reads TGTGCCAGCAGCCGAGGGGGAGACGGTTATGGCTACACCTTC.

About this clonotype itself: A read error is possible here, since a much larger clone lies one base away. The rearrangement links TRBV2 to TRBJ2-1, with TRBD1 matching 9 bases. This CDR3 spans 15 amino acids. Germline V gene data show CDR1 as SNHLY and CDR2 as FYNNEI. With 2 bases clipped from V and 4 bases from J, the junction kept 3 bases outside the gene matches. CDR3 protein: CASSERTGDYNEQFF. In DNA form, the CDR3 reads TGTGCCAGCAGTGAAAGGACAGGGGATTACAATGAGCAGTTCTTC.